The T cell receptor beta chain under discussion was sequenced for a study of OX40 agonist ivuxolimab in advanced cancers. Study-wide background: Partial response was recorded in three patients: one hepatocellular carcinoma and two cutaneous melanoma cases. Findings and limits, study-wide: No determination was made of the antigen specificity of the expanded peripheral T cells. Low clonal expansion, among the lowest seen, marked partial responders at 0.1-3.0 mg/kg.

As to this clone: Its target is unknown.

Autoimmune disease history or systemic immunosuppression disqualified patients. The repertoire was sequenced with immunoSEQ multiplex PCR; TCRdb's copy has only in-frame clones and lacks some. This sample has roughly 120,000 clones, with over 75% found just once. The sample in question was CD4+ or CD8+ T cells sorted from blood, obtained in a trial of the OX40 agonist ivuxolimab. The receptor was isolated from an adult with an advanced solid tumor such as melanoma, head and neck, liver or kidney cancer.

DNA of the CDR3: TGCGCCAGCAGCCCAGCAGCGGGACATGATATCTATGGCTACACCTTC. Translated: CASSPAAGHDIYGYTF. The J gene is TRBJ1-2, the V gene TRBV4-3, with D possibly being TRBD1 (6 bases). Looked up from germline, CDR1 is LGHNA and CDR2 is YSLEER. CDR3 length: 16 residues. Trimming cost V 4 bases and J 4 bases, with 19 bases left between them.